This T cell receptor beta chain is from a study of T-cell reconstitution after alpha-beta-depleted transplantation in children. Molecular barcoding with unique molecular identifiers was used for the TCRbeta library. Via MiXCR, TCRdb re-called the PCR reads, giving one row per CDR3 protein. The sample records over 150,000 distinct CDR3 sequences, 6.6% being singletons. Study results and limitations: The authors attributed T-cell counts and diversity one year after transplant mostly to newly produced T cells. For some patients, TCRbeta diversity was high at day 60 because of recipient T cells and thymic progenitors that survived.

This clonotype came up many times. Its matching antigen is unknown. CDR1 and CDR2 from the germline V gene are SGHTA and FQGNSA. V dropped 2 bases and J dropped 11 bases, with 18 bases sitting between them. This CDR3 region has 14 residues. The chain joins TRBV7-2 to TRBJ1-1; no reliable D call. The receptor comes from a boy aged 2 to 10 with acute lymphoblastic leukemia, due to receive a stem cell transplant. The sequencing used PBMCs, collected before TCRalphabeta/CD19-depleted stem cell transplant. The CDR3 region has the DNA TGTGCCAGCAGCTTAAGTGTGTTCCTTGCCGGGGCTTTCTTT. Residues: CASSLSVFLAGAFF.